Sequencing of this T cell receptor (beta chain) was carried out in a study of regulatory T cells in long-lasting Graves disease. Study-level points and caveats: Peripheral blood, not thyroid tissue, was the sole material studied.

Time point described: newly diagnosed GD, antithyroid drugs for less than 3 months. Researchers made the TCR library from RNA that was extracted from PBMCs. Patients came from an endocrinology department in Xi'an, China. Construction of the TCR beta libraries employed iRepertoire HTBI primers in conjunction with Arm-PCR of CDR3 regions. TCRdb reanalysed the multiplex PCR reads using MiXCR and keeps one entry per CDR3 protein. The sample shows 500,000 or so distinct CDR3 sequences, about 17% of them seen only once. After removal of 2 bases from V and 5 bases from J, the junction contained 4 bases not matched to a gene. CDR1 and CDR2 from the germline V gene are SGHTA and FQGTGA. There are 14 residues in the CDR3. There are many counts of this clonotype. What it recognizes is unknown. These data were also reused for a study on T cells in Graves' hyperthyroidism and ophthalmopathy.

Sequencing was performed on peripheral blood mononuclear cells (PBMCs), taken at new diagnosis, from a patient treated with antithyroid drugs. The chain joins TRBV7-3 to TRBJ2-5; 8 nucleotides line up with TRBD2. The clonotype was recovered from a man in his forties or fifties with Graves disease. The CDR3 spells CASSLPGGTETQYF. CDR3 coding DNA: TGTGCCAGCAGCTTACCGGGAGGGACCGAGACCCAGTACTTC.